Listed below are T cell receptor beta chains from one sample, sequenced in a study of spatial heterogeneity in lung cancer. MiXCR was run by TCRdb on the 5' RACE reads, yielding one entry per CDR3 protein. The data show around 30,000 distinct CDR3 sequences, around 6.1% seen once. Here the sequenced sample was PBMCs, taken at follow-up. The source of these receptors is a male donor with early-stage non-small cell lung cancer. CDR3s include the opening cysteine and the closing phenylalanine or tryptophan. Each record gives: CDR3 DNA, CDR3 protein, clone size, J gene, V gene, D gene. A D gene is named only where the DNA matches it firmly. Rows give clone size only sometimes, using once, few, many, or a class for an expanded clone.

TGCAGTGCTAGAGAGGGACTAGCGGGAGCTGAGACCCAGTACTTC | CSAREGLAGAETQYF | many | TRBJ2-5 | TRBV20-1 | TRBD2
TGTGCCAGCAGTTTTGGGGGGTCATTAAACTATGGCTACACCTTC | CASSFGGSLNYGYTF | few | TRBJ1-2 | TRBV28 | -
TGTGCCAGCAGTTTTTCCGGGAGAGATACGCAGTATTTT | CASSFSGRDTQYF | many | TRBJ2-3 | TRBV12-3/TRBV12-4 | -
TGTGCCAGCAGCTTAGGACCCCAGGGGAATGAGCAGTTCTTC | CASSLGPQGNEQFF | many | TRBJ2-1 | TRBV7-3 | -
TGCAGTGCTGGGGGACAGGGGGTTGAGACCCAGTACTTC | CSAGGQGVETQYF | many | TRBJ2-5 | TRBV20-1 | TRBD1
TGCGCCAGCAGCACGGGACTAGCGGACTTCCACTTC | CASSTGLADFHF | many | TRBJ2-5 | TRBV5-1 | TRBD2
TGTGCCAGCAGTCTGGGGGGGGGCTTTTTGGCGACAGATACGCAGTATTTT | CASSLGGGFLATDTQYF | few | TRBJ2-3 | TRBV6-5 | -
TGTGCCAGCAGTTTACGGGGGGGGACAGAGACCCAGTACTTC | CASSLRGGTETQYF | few | TRBJ2-5 | TRBV28 | TRBD2
TGTGCCAGCAGCGTAGCTGGGGGGGACTACAATGAGCAGTTCTTC | CASSVAGGDYNEQFF | many | TRBJ2-1 | TRBV9 | TRBD2
TGCGCCAGCAGCTTGGGGACAGGGAGCGGTCAGCCCCAGCATTTT | CASSLGTGSGQPQHF | - | TRBJ1-5 | TRBV5-1 | TRBD1
TGTGCCAGCAGTGTGACTAGCGGGACCTCCTTTCAGACCCAGTACTTC | CASSVTSGTSFQTQYF | few | TRBJ2-5 | TRBV6-2/TRBV6-3 | TRBD2
TGTGCCAGCAGCGGGCTGCCCAGAGGGACCGGGGAGCTGTTTTTT | CASSGLPRGTGELFF | many | TRBJ2-2 | TRBV21-1 | -
TGTGCCAGCAGCTTTAGCGGCCCCCCTCGAAATGAGCAGTTCTTC | CASSFSGPPRNEQFF | few | TRBJ2-1 | TRBV7-3 | -
TGTGCCAGCAGTTTAAGACAGGGTTTGGGTCAGATTTCACCCCTCCACTTT | CASSLRQGLGQISPLHF | - | TRBJ1-6 | TRBV27 | TRBD1
TGTGCCATCAGTACCGGACTAGCGGGAGGTAGTGTTACGCAGTATTTT | CAISTGLAGGSVTQYF | many | TRBJ2-3 | TRBV10-3 | TRBD2
TGTGCCAGTAGTATTCAGACTAGCGGGACTTTTGGGAATGAGCAGTTCTTC | CASSIQTSGTFGNEQFF | many | TRBJ2-1 | TRBV19 | TRBD2
TGCAGTGCTAGAGATGTGTCGCCCTACAATGAGCAGTTCTTC | CSARDVSPYNEQFF | - | TRBJ2-1 | TRBV20-1 | -
TGCAGCGTTGACCGGGGGACAGGGGTAGCAGATACGCAGTATTTT | CSVDRGTGVADTQYF | many | TRBJ2-3 | TRBV29-1 | TRBD1
TGTGCCAGCAGCTTTTACACTCAGGCCCAAGAGACCCAGTACTTC | CASSFYTQAQETQYF | few | TRBJ2-5 | TRBV5-6 | -
TGTGCCTGGAACAAACTAGCGGGGCCCACAGATACGCAGTATTTT | CAWNKLAGPTDTQYF | many | TRBJ2-3 | TRBV30 | TRBD2
TGTGCCAGCACCCCCCGGGCAGCCGGGGATTCACCCCTCCACTTT | CASTPRAAGDSPLHF | - | TRBJ1-6 | TRBV27 | -
TGTGCCAGCAGTACCCGGGACAGGGGTCGCGAGCGGGACGACACCGGGGAGCTGTTTTTT | CASSTRDRGRERDDTGELFF | many | TRBJ2-2 | TRBV6-2/TRBV6-3 | TRBD1
TGTGCCAGCAGCTACACTAGCGGGGGAAGCACAGATACGCAGTATTTT | CASSYTSGGSTDTQYF | many | TRBJ2-3 | TRBV11-2 | TRBD2
TGTGCCAGCAGCTTTAGGTCCGCGCTACTAAAAGAGACCCAGTACTTC | CASSFRSALLKETQYF | many | TRBJ2-5 | TRBV11-1 | -
TGCGCCAGCAGCCCGTCCGGGACAGGGAGAACTGAAGCTTTCTTT | CASSPSGTGRTEAFF | - | TRBJ1-1 | TRBV5-1 | TRBD1
TGCAGCGCTCGACAGCCACAAGAGACCCAGTACTTC | CSARQPQETQYF | many | TRBJ2-5 | TRBV29-1 | -
TGTGCCAGCAACAACTACAGGGGTAATGAGCAGTTCTTC | CASNNYRGNEQFF | few | TRBJ2-1 | TRBV7-2 | TRBD1
TGTGCCAGCAGCTTTGCTTTTAGCGCAGATACGCAGTATTTT | CASSFAFSADTQYF | few | TRBJ2-3 | TRBV7-9 | -
TGTGCCAGCAGTTTCGGGGCCGTGTTTGAGACCCAGTACTTC | CASSFGAVFETQYF | many | TRBJ2-5 | TRBV28 | -
TGTGCCAGCAGCTTGGCCGGGGGAAGGGAGTCAGATACGCAGTATTTT | CASSLAGGRESDTQYF | many | TRBJ2-3 | TRBV5-4 | -
TGTGCCAGCAGTTGGAGGGAGAACACTGAAGCTTTCTTT | CASSWRENTEAFF | - | TRBJ1-1 | TRBV2 | -
TGTGCCAGCAGCCAAATTCAGGGCGGTGGAAAACTGTTTTTT | CASSQIQGGGKLFF | few | TRBJ1-4 | TRBV3-1 | -
TGTGCCAGCAGCTTAAACCGGGGACCCTGGACCGGGGAGCTGTTTTTT | CASSLNRGPWTGELFF | many | TRBJ2-2 | TRBV7-3 | -
TGCGCCAGCAGCCAAGGTCCTCAGACAGGGAACGGTGAAGCTTTCTTT | CASSQGPQTGNGEAFF | many | TRBJ1-1 | TRBV4-1 | TRBD1
TGTGCCATCAGTGGGTTAGCCCGCCCCAATGAGCAGTTCTTC | CAISGLARPNEQFF | many | TRBJ2-1 | TRBV10-3 | -
TGCGCCAGCAACAGGGAAGAGAGCAATCAGCCCCAGCATTTT | CASNREESNQPQHF | many | TRBJ1-5 | TRBV10-2 | -